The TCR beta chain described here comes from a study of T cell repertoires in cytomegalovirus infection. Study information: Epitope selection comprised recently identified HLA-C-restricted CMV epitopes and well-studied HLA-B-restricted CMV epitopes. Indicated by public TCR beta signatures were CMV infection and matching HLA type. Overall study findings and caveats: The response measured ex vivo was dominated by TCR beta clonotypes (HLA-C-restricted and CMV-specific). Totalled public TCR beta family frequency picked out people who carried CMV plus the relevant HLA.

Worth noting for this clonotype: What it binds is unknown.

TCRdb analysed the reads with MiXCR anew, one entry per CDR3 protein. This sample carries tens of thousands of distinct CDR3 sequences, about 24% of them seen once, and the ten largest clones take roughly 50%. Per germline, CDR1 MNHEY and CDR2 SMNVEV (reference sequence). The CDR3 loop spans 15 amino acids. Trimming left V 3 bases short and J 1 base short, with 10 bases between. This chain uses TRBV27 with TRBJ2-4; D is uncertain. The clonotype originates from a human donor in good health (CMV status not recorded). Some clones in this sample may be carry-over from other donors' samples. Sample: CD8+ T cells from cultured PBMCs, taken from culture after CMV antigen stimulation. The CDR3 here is CASSLSQTAKNIQYF. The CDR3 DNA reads TGTGCCAGCAGTTTGTCCCAGACGGCCAAAAACATTCAGTACTTC.